These T cell receptor beta chains were read from a single sample in a study of CD8+CD57+ T cells in acquired aplastic anemia. TCRdb reprocessed the reads via MiXCR and lists one record per CDR3 protein. Here the sample spans under 200,000 distinct CDR3 sequences, roughly 48% being singletons. Specimen: sorted CD4+, CD8+, or CD8+CD57+ T cells (not recorded which) from PBMCs. The receptors stem from a human donor with aplastic anemia. CDR3s include the opening cysteine and the closing phenylalanine or tryptophan. The order of the fields is D gene, clone size, J gene, V gene, CDR3 DNA, CDR3 protein. The D gene is left open where the match is weak. Not every row has a clone size; where given, it reads once, few, many or a size class.

>NA|few|TRBJ2-1|TRBV4-2
TGTGCCAGCAGCCAAGGGCAAAGGGCAGCAAGCTCCTACAATGAGCAGTTCTTC
CASSQGQRAASSYNEQFF
>NA|NA|TRBJ2-5|TRBV20-1
TGCAGTGCTAGGGTAGGGGGCCAAGAGACCCAGTACTTC
CSARVGGQETQYF
>NA|NA|TRBJ1-5|TRBV20-1
TGCAGTGCTAGTAGGACCCCTAATCAGCCCCAGCATTTT
CSASRTPNQPQHF
>NA|few|TRBJ1-2|TRBV7-2
TGTGCCAGCAGCTTGCAAGGCGGGGGTAACTATGGCTACACCTTC
CASSLQGGGNYGYTF
>TRBD1|few|TRBJ1-1|TRBV30
TGTGCCTGGACCCTCCGACAGGGGGCGCGTGACACTGAAGCTTTCTTT
CAWTLRQGARDTEAFF
>NA|NA|TRBJ2-5|TRBV6-5
TGTGCCAGCAGTTACTCGGCCTCCCCAGAGACCCAGTACTTC
CASSYSASPETQYF
>NA|NA|TRBJ2-5|TRBV2
TGTGCCAGCAGTTACCTACCCCCCCAAGAGACCCAGTACTTC
CASSYLPPQETQYF
>NA|NA|TRBJ2-4|TRBV6-1
TGTGCCAGCAGTGAGGGCCCAAACATTCAGTACTTC
CASSEGPNIQYF
>NA|NA|TRBJ2-3|TRBV7-6
TGTGCCAGCAGCTTATCACCAGATACGCAGTATTTT
CASSLSPDTQYF
>NA|NA|TRBJ1-1|TRBV10-3
TGTGCCATCAGTGACCTAATCGGCCCGAACACTGAAGCTTTCTTT
CAISDLIGPNTEAFF
>NA|once|TRBJ1-1|TRBV15
TGTGCCACCAGCAGAGTAGAGGGTGCTGAAGCTTTCTTT
CATSRVEGAEAFF
>TRBD1|NA|TRBJ1-3|TRBV10-3
TGTGCCATCAGTGAGTCCGCGTTAAGGGGGCGAGGAAACACCATATATTTT
CAISESALRGRGNTIYF
>NA|NA|TRBJ2-7|TRBV2
TGTGCCAGCAGTGGGGTCCTCTACGAGCAGTACTTC
CASSGVLYEQYF
>NA|NA|TRBJ2-7|TRBV14
TGTGCCAGCAGCCAAGGTAGGGGAGAGCGCGAGCAGTACTTC
CASSQGRGEREQYF
>NA|NA|TRBJ2-6|TRBV5-4
TGTGCCAGCAGCTTGGGGGGCATAAGAGGCTCTGGGGCCAACGTCCTGACTTTC
CASSLGGIRGSGANVLTF
>TRBD2|NA|TRBJ2-5|TRBV7-6
TGTGCCAGCAGCCGCGGGAGCGAGACCCAGTACTTC
CASSRGSETQYF
>NA|NA|TRBJ1-2|TRBV5-1
TGCGCCAGCAGGGGGCAGGGAGCTAACTATGGCTACACCTTC
CASRGQGANYGYTF
>TRBD1|few|TRBJ1-5|TRBV2
TGTGCCAGCCAGGGACAGACTAATCAGCCCCAGCATTTT
CASQGQTNQPQHF
>TRBD1|few|TRBJ1-1|TRBV11-2
TGTGCCAGCAGCGAAGACTTCCCCGGGACAGGGTCCGAAGCTTTCTTT
CASSEDFPGTGSEAFF
>NA|few|TRBJ2-7|TRBV11-2
TGTGCCAGCAGCACCCCGGGGGTTTATGATTCGGACGAGCAGTACTTC
CASSTPGVYDSDEQYF
>NA|many|TRBJ1-5|TRBV30
TGTGCCTGGAGTGGACAGGAAAATCAGCCCCAGCATTTT
CAWSGQENQPQHF
>NA|few|TRBJ2-3|TRBV20-1
TGCAGTGCTAGAGTTCGGGACTCCAACAACACAGATACGCAGTATTTT
CSARVRDSNNTDTQYF
>NA|NA|TRBJ2-7|TRBV15
TGTGCCACCAGCAGACTCCTGACTAGATCCGACTACGAGCAGTACTTC
CATSRLLTRSDYEQYF
>NA|many|TRBJ2-7|TRBV5-6
TGTGCCAGCAGCTTGGGGGACAACTACGAGCAGTACTTC
CASSLGDNYEQYF
>NA|few|TRBJ1-2|TRBV3-1
TGTGCCAGCAGCCAAGCTGGCCTCGTTTATGGCTACACCTTC
CASSQAGLVYGYTF
>NA|NA|TRBJ2-1|TRBV12-1
TGTGCCAGCAGTCCCGGTGACAATGAGCAGTTCTTC
CASSPGDNEQFF
>NA|NA|TRBJ2-2|TRBV2
TGTGCCAGCAGATCCTTACTTATCACCGGGGAGCTGTTTTTT
CASRSLLITGELFF
>TRBD2|once|TRBJ2-2|TRBV6-2/TRBV6-3
TGTGCCAGCAGTTACAGGGTCGCCCTAGCGGGAGATGGGGCGGCCGGGGAGCTGTTTTTT
CASSYRVALAGDGAAGELFF
>NA|NA|TRBJ2-3|TRBV29-1
TGCAGCGTTGTAGCAGGGAAGGTACGCACAGATACGCAGTATTTT
CSVVAGKVRTDTQYF
>TRBD1|NA|TRBJ1-1|TRBV25-1
TGTGCCAGCAGTGGCTACAGGGGGCAGGACACTGAAGCTTTCTTT
CASSGYRGQDTEAFF
>TRBD2|NA|TRBJ2-5|TRBV7-9
TGTGCCAGCAGCCGGGGGGGCACAGAGACCCAGTACTTC
CASSRGGTETQYF
>TRBD1|few|TRBJ2-7|TRBV20-1
TGCAGTGCTAGAGGGACAGGGGGCGCGTACGAGCAGTACTTC
CSARGTGGAYEQYF